Following are 23 T cell receptor beta chains from one sample sequenced in a study of T cells in women clearing cervical HPV infection (dated by TCRdb to the late 2010s). Receptor libraries were prepared by the immunoSEQ multiplex PCR assay. Entries here come from immuneACCESS through TCRdb and include only in-frame sequences with V and J called. Some clones fail to appear in such tables; in the studies checked, an unresolved V gene covers under half of the shortfall, and the cause of the remainder is unknown. The sample's table lists a count of 20,000 to 25,000 clones. The top ten hold 7.5% to 10% of the sample. Sequencing was done on a sample of blood buffy coat. The receptors stem from a woman between 18 and 70 years old with a cervical HPV16 infection that either progressed to CIN3+ or cleared (not recorded which).

Regarding this clone: With the read ending 3 residues before the CDR3 end, the germline J gene is used to fill in that end. The chain carries TRBV6-2 or TRBV6-3 and TRBJ2-1; D perhaps matches TRBD2 (5 bases). V lost 4 bases to trimming and J lost 6 bases, with 10 bases between them. CDR1 and CDR2 (germline): MNHEY, SVGEGT. The CDR3 sequence is 13 residues long. The sequenced part of the CDR3 DNA is TGTGCCAGCAGTTCCGCGAGCGGCAATGAG. Its protein product is CASSSASGNE. The entire CDR3 is CASSSASGNEQFF.

About this clone itself: The read terminates 3 residues before the CDR3 end, so the remaining end is supplied by the germline J gene. The chain links TRBV19 to TRBJ1-3; possibly TRBD1 for D (5 bases). CDR3 size: 13 residues. Germline V gene lookup returns CDR1 LNHDA and CDR2 SQIVND (reference sequence). The V end was cut by 8 bases, the J end by 0 bases, with 8 bases between. The sequenced part of the CDR3 DNA is TGTGCCAGTGGACAAGACTCTGGAAACACC. This encodes CASGQDSGNT. The entire CDR3 is CASGQDSGNTIYF.

The sequenced part of the CDR3 DNA is TGTGCCAGCAGCCCCAGATCTGTGAACACTGAA. This sequence encodes CASSPRSVNTE. The whole CDR3 sequence is CASSPRSVNTEAFF. This sequence joins TRBV7-9 and TRBJ1-1; D gene unclear. The read stops 3 residues short of the end of the CDR3; the missing end is completed from the germline J gene. The CDR3 spans 14 residues. Germline V CDR1 and CDR2: SEHNR, FQNEAQ (reference sequence). Between the trimmed V and J ends, which lost 5 bases and 0 bases, there was a span of 10 bases.

Concerning this clone: The CDR3 is cut off 3 residues early in the read; its end comes from the germline J gene. Within the sample, other DNA sequences also encode this same CDR3. J is TRBJ2-4 and V is TRBV30; possible D gene TRBD1, 5 bases. This CDR3 is 11 amino acids long. Germline CDR1 and CDR2: GTSNPN and SVGIG (reference sequence). The CDR3 protein is CAWSLGLSQYF. The DNA read from the CDR3 is TGTGCCTGGAGTTTGGGGCTCTCT.

A word on this clone: The read halts 3 residues ahead of the CDR3 end, with the missing end drawn from the germline J gene. The rearrangement links TRBV6-2 or TRBV6-3 to TRBJ1-5; 7 bases match TRBD1. In germline, CDR1 is MNHEY, CDR2 SVGEGT. The CDR3 extends over 14 amino acids. With 9 bases clipped from V and 0 bases from J, the junction kept 5 bases outside the gene matches. The sequenced part of the CDR3 DNA is TGTGCCAGTAGACAGGGTTATAGCAATCAGCCC. This translates into CASRQGYSNQP. The CDR3 in its entirety is CASRQGYSNQPQHF.

Concerning this clone itself: The read falls 3 residues short of the CDR3 end, and the missing part is taken from the germline J gene. This chain joins TRBV18 and TRBJ2-1, with 8 bases aligning to TRBD2. V lost 5 bases and J lost 4; bases outside the gene matches: 13. Germline V gives CDR1 KGHSH, CDR2 LQKENI. The CDR3 contains 17 residues. This CDR3 reads CASSSKTSEKGYNEQFF. The CDR3 bases that were read are TGTGCCAGCTCATCTAAGACTAGCGAGAAGGGTTACAATGAG.

For this clone: The observed sequence ends 3 residues before the CDR3 terminus, with the missing tail filled in from the germline J gene. The J gene is TRBJ2-1, the V gene TRBV20-1; D is perhaps TRBD1 (5 bases). Germline CDR1 reads DFQATT; CDR2 reads SNEGSKA (reference sequence). Trimming took off 7 bases at V and 8 bases at J, with 12 bases between the two ends. The CDR3 runs 11 residues. CDR3 loop: CSVERGDEQFF. The DNA read from the CDR3 is TGCAGTGTTGAAAGGGGCGATGAG.

Note on this clone: Read coverage stops 3 residues before the CDR3 terminus; the germline J gene supplies the remainder. The gene calls are TRBV5-1 and TRBJ2-3, with D possibly being TRBD2 (5 bases). The CDR3 spans 13 residues. CDR1 and CDR2 from the germline V gene are SGHRS and YFSETQ. The germline V and J ends were trimmed by 0 bases and 4 bases, with 6 bases remaining between them. The CDR3 protein is CASSLGSADTQYF. CDR3 DNA, as far as it was read: TGCGCCAGCAGCTTGGGTAGCGCAGATACG.

Notes on this clone: Read coverage stops 3 residues before the CDR3 terminus; the germline J gene supplies the remainder. V is TRBV20-1 and J is TRBJ1-6, with 7 positions matching TRBD1. Germline-derived CDR1 and CDR2 are DFQATT and SNEGSKA (reference sequence). J was trimmed by 8 bases and V by 2 bases; bases with no gene match: 12. This CDR3 is built from 16 residues. The sequenced CDR3 bases are TGCAGTGCTAGACCTAAAGAAGGGGGCGCACATTCACCC. This encodes CSARPKEGGAHSP. Given in full, the CDR3 is CSARPKEGGAHSPLHF.

Comments on this clone: Sequencing ends 3 residues short of the CDR3 end; the germline J gene provides the rest. The chain recombines TRBV5-6 with TRBJ1-2; 7 bases are shared with TRBD1. This CDR3 is built from 13 residues. The germline V gene encodes CDR1 SGHDT and CDR2 YYEEEE. The covered CDR3 bases are TGTGCCAGCAGCACCGACAGGGTTTGGGGC. This codes for CASSTDRVWG. The whole CDR3 protein is CASSTDRVWGYTF. Full variable domain (missing parts from reference TRBV5-6 and TRBJ1-2): DAGVTQSPTHLIKTRGQQVTLRCSPKSGHDTVSWYQQALGQGPQFIFQYYEEEERQRGNFPDRFSGHQFPNYSSELNVNALLLGDSALYLCASSTDRVWGYTFGSGTRLTVV.

About this clone itself: The DNA ends 3 residues before the CDR3 does, and the rest of the CDR3 is filled in from the germline J gene. The chain joins TRBV6-2 or TRBV6-3 to TRBJ1-1; 7 bases agree with TRBD1. This CDR3 is built from 16 residues. Germline CDR1 and CDR2: MNHEY and SVGEGT. After removal of 5 bases from V and 0 bases from J, the junction contained 9 bases not matched to a gene. Partial CDR3 DNA: TGTGCCAGCAGTCATCCGGGACAGATCTTGAACACTGAA. Translation: CASSHPGQILNTE. The full CDR3 protein reads CASSHPGQILNTEAFF.

Comments on this clone: The read gets to within 3 residues of the CDR3 end, and the germline J gene fills in the rest. The chain links TRBV6-2 or TRBV6-3 to TRBJ1-1; possible D gene TRBD1, 5 bases. CDR3 length: 14 amino acids. Germline assignment: CDR1 MNHEY and CDR2 SVGEGT. The part of the CDR3 DNA that was read is TGTGCCAGCAGTTACTCGACCCGGGGGACGGAT. Translation: CASSYSTRGTD. The entire CDR3 sequence reads CASSYSTRGTDAFF.

Points on this clone: Read data end 3 residues before the CDR3 end; the end is taken from the germline J gene. The chain links TRBV5-1 to TRBJ1-2, with a possible D match to TRBD1 (6 bases). Trimming took 3 bases from V and 4 from J, leaving 13 bases between them. Germline V CDR1 and CDR2: SGHRS, YFSETQ. CDR3 length: 14 amino acids. CDR3 bases read: TGCGCCAGCAGCTCGGACAGCGAAGCCTATGGC. Translated: CASSSDSEAYG. The whole CDR3 protein is CASSSDSEAYGYTF.

Concerning this clone: The sequenced fragment ends 3 residues before the CDR3 boundary, so the rest is inferred from the germline J gene. This sequence joins TRBV7-2 and TRBJ2-7; D unresolved. The CDR3 covers 12 residues. The germline gives CDR1 SGHTA, CDR2 FQGNSA. V was clipped by 1 base and J by 3 bases, with 4 bases between them. The CDR3: CASSLVNYEQYF. The CDR3 bases that were read are TGTGCCAGCAGCTTAGTAAACTACGAG. The whole variable domain, filled in from reference TRBV7-2 and TRBJ2-7, reads GAGVSQSPSNKVTEKGKDVELRCDPISGHTALYWYRQSLGQGLEFLIYFQGNSAPDKSGLPSDRFSAERTGGSVSTLTIQRTQQEDSAVYLCASSLVNYEQYFGPGTRLTVT.

Of note for this clone: The CDR3 is cut off 3 residues early in the read; its end comes from the germline J gene. The V and J genes are TRBV29-1 and TRBJ1-1; D perhaps matches TRBD1 (5 bases). The CDR3 consists of 14 residues. Germline V gene data show CDR1 as SQVTM and CDR2 as ANQGSEA. The V end was cut by 0 bases, the J end by 5 bases, with 13 bases between. Here the CDR3 reads CSVEDPGRVTEAFF. The part of the CDR3 DNA that was read is TGCAGCGTTGAAGATCCGGGCAGGGTAACTGAA.

Details on this clone: The CDR3 goes on 3 residues after the read ends, and that part is filled in from the germline J gene. This chain links TRBV5-1 with TRBJ2-6; a possible D gene is TRBD2 (6 bases). The length of the CDR3 is 17 residues. Germline V gives CDR1 SGHRS, CDR2 YFSETQ. Trimming removed 2 bases from V and 0 bases from J, with 12 bases in between. Here the CDR3 reads CASSFREVDSGANVLTF. CDR3 DNA, as far as it was read: TGCGCCAGCAGCTTCAGGGAGGTGGACTCTGGGGCCAACGTC.

In regard to this clone: The CDR3 end is not reached by the read, which stops 3 residues before it; the germline J gene fills it in. V usage is TRBV5-5 and J usage is TRBJ2-7; perhaps TRBD1 as D (6 bases). The V end lost 0 bases, the J end lost 2 bases, and 9 bases lay between the germline ends. CDR1 SGHKS and CDR2 YYEKEE come from the germline V gene (reference sequence). The CDR3 sequence is 14 residues long. The CDR3 loop reads CASSLGGHTYEQYF. The sequenced CDR3 bases are TGTGCCAGCAGCTTGGGGGGACACACCTACGAG.

Worth noting for this clone: The read halts 3 residues ahead of the CDR3 end, with the missing end drawn from the germline J gene. This rearrangement joins TRBV18 to TRBJ2-1, with 9 bases identical to TRBD2. Unmatched junction bases numbered 4, after V lost 2 bases and J lost 5 bases. This CDR3 has 15 amino acids. Germline CDR1 is KGHSH and CDR2 is LQKENI. The covered CDR3 bases are TGTGCCAGCTCACCAGTCCTAGCGGGGAACAATGAG. Its translation is CASSPVLAGNNE. The CDR3 in full is CASSPVLAGNNEQFF.

Notes on this clone: The CDR3 end is not reached by the read, which stops 3 residues before it; the germline J gene fills it in. This chain uses TRBV14 with TRBJ1-1; 9 bases fit TRBD1. This CDR3 comprises 12 residues. The germline CDR1 and CDR2 sequences are SGHDN and FVKESK. The covered CDR3 bases are TGTGCCAGCAGCCAGGGGACAGGGGAA. Translation gives CASSQGTGE. The whole CDR3 protein reads CASSQGTGEAFF.

Details on this clone: The observed sequence ends 3 residues before the CDR3 terminus, with the missing tail filled in from the germline J gene. The chain links TRBV7-6 to TRBJ2-1; a weak D match, TRBD1 (6 bases). Trimming took off 1 base at V and 8 bases at J, with 18 bases between the two ends. In germline, CDR1 is SGHVS, CDR2 FNYEAQ. The CDR3 length is 16 residues. The sequenced CDR3 bases are TGTGCCAGCAGCTTAGGTACAGGGCTACTTATCGATGAG. Translation: CASSLGTGLLIDE. The CDR3 reads in full as CASSLGTGLLIDEQFF.

CDR3 region: CASSLIPGSSSPLHF. The CDR3 DNA, read in part, is TGTGCCAGCAGCTTAATCCCCGGGTCTAGTTCACCC. The V call is TRBV7-3, the J call TRBJ1-6; D is uncertain. Read coverage stops 3 residues before the CDR3 terminus; the germline J gene supplies the remainder. Trimming stripped 1 base from V and 9 bases from J, with 13 bases between. Germline values: CDR1 SGHTA, CDR2 FQGTGA. The CDR3 is made up of 15 amino acids.

Remarks on this clone: The read comes to an end 3 residues before the CDR3 does, leaving the germline J gene to fill in the end. The chain links TRBV12-3 or TRBV12-4 to TRBJ1-2, with D possibly matching TRBD1 (5 bases). CDR3 length: 13 amino acids. The CDR3 here is CASTPGEGFGYTF. The CDR3 DNA, read in part, is TGTGCCAGCACCCCGGGGGAGGGATTCGGC.

The part of the CDR3 DNA that was read is TGTGCCAGCCGGCCTAGCGGATTCCACGAG. Amino acid sequence: CASRPSGFHE. The entire CDR3 protein reads CASRPSGFHEQYF. The chain is built from TRBV7-2 and TRBJ2-7; 7 bases align to TRBD2. The read halts 3 residues ahead of the CDR3 end, with the missing end drawn from the germline J gene. The CDR3 length is 13 residues. The germline gives CDR1 SGHTA, CDR2 FQGNSA. Trimming cost V 8 bases and J 5 bases; bases outside gene matches: 9.